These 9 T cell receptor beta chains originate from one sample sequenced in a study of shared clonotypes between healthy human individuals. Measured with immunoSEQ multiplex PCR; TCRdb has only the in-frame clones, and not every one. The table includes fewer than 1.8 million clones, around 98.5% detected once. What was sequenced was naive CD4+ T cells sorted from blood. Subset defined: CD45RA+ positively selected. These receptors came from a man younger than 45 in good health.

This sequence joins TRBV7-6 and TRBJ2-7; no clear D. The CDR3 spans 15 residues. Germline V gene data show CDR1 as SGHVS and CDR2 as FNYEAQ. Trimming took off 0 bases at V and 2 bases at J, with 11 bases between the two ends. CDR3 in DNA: TGTGCCAGCAGCTTAGCACGGAGCCCCACCTACGAGCAGTACTTC. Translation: CASSLARSPTYEQYF. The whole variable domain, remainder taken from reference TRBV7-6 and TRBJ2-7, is GAGVSQSPRYKVTKRGQDVALRCDPISGHVSLYWYRQALGQGPEFLTYFNYEAQQDKSGLPNDRFSAERPEGSISTLTIQRTEQRDSAMYRCASSLARSPTYEQYFGPGTRLTVT.

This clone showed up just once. The CDR3 is CASSYSTGANWGYTF. For the CDR3, the DNA is TGTGCCAGCAGTTACTCGACTGGGGCCAACTGGGGCTACACCTTC. The V and J genes are TRBV6-6 and TRBJ1-2, with D tentatively TRBD1 (5 bases). In germline, CDR1 is MNHNY, CDR2 SVGAGI (reference sequence). The CDR3 covers 15 residues. The V gene lost 0 bases and the J gene lost 8 bases, with 16 bases spanning the gap.

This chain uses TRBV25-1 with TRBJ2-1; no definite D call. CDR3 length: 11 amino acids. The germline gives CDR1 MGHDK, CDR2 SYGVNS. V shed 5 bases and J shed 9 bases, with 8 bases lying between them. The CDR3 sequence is CASSRLFEQFF. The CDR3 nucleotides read TGTGCCAGCAGTAGGTTGTTTGAGCAGTTCTTC.

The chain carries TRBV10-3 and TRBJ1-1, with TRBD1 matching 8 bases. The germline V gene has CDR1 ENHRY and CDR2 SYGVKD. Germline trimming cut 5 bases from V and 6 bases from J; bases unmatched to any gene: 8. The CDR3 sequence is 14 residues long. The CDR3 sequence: CAISLRGLGAEAFF. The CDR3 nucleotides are TGTGCCATCAGTCTCAGGGGGCTCGGAGCTGAAGCTTTCTTT.

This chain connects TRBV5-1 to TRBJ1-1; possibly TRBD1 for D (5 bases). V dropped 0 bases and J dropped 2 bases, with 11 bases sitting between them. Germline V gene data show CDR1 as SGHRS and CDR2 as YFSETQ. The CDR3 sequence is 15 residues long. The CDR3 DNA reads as TGCGCCAGCAGCTTGGTTACAGGATTTAACACTGAAGCTTTCTTT. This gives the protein CASSLVTGFNTEAFF. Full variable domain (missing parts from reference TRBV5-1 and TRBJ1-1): KAGVTQTPRYLIKTRGQQVTLSCSPISGHRSVSWYQQTPGQGLQFLFEYFSETQRNKGNFPGRFSGRQFSNSRSEMNVSTLELGDSALYLCASSLVTGFNTEAFFGQGTRLTVV.

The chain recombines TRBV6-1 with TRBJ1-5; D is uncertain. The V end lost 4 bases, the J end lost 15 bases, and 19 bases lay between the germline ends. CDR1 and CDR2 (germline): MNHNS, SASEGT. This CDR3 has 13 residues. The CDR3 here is CASSGGAEPQRHF. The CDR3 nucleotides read TGTGCCAGCAGTGGGGGTGCTGAGCCCCAGCGGCATTTT.

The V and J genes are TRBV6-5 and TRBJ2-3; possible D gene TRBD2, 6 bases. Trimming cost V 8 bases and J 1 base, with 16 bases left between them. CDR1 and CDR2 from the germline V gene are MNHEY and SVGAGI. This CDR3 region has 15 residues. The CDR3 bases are TGTGCCAGCTCAACCCTAGCGTCCCGCACAGATACGCAGTATTTT. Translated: CASSTLASRTDTQYF.

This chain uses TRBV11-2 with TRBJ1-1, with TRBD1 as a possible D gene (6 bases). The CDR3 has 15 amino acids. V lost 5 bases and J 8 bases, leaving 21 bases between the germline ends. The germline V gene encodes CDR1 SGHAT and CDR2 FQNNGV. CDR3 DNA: TGTGCCAGCAGCCACTCGCCCGGACAGATTTTAGAAGCTTTCTTT. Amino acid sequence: CASSHSPGQILEAFF.

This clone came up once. CDR3 coding DNA: TGTGCCAGCAGCCGTCCCCCGGCCACCGGGGAGCTGTTTTTT. This codes for CASSRPPATGELFF. V usage is TRBV11-3 and J usage is TRBJ2-2, with unresolved D. V lost 5 bases to trimming and J lost 4 bases, with 11 bases between them. This CDR3 comprises 14 residues. CDR1 is SGHNT, CDR2 YENEEA, per germline.